The rows below give T cell receptor beta chains drawn from one sample of a study of T cell changes during pregnancy in multiple sclerosis. The assay was immunoSEQ multiplex PCR, and TCRdb's table has in-frame clones only and misses some. The data hold 55,000 to 85,000 clones, with about nine tenths observed a single time. The source material was peripheral blood, sampled in the third trimester of pregnancy. The receptors originated from a female donor with multiple sclerosis, enrolled in a pregnancy study. The CDR3 runs from the conserved cysteine through the conserved F or W. A D gene is named only where the DNA matches it firmly. Size tells how often a clone was seen (once, few, many) or the class of an expanded clone, and some rows leave it out.

d_call: NA
v_call: TRBV4-2
j_call: TRBJ1-3
clone_size: NA
cdr3_aa: CASSQDYGPGPDRTIYF
cdr3_nt: TGTGCCAGCAGCCAAGATTATGGGCCAGGGCCAGATCGCACCATATATTTT

d_call: NA
v_call: TRBV7-9
j_call: TRBJ1-2
clone_size: NA
cdr3_aa: CASSPDSLYGYTF
cdr3_nt: TGTGCCAGCAGCCCCGACAGCCTCTATGGCTACACCTTC

d_call: TRBD1
v_call: TRBV6-5
j_call: TRBJ1-3
clone_size: NA
cdr3_aa: CASKTTGRWDTIYF
cdr3_nt: TGTGCCAGCAAGACGACAGGGAGATGGGACACCATATATTTT

d_call: NA
v_call: TRBV21-1
j_call: TRBJ2-7
clone_size: once
cdr3_aa: CASSKETKAAPYYEQYF
cdr3_nt: TGTGCCAGCAGCAAAGAAACTAAGGCGGCACCTTACTACGAGCAGTACTTC

d_call: TRBD1
v_call: TRBV28
j_call: TRBJ2-1
clone_size: NA
cdr3_aa: CASSHPGQGYNEQFF
cdr3_nt: TGTGCCAGCAGTCATCCAGGACAGGGTTACAATGAGCAGTTCTTC

d_call: NA
v_call: TRBV12-5
j_call: TRBJ2-7
clone_size: NA
cdr3_aa: CASGSPISSSYEQYF
cdr3_nt: TGTGCTAGTGGTTCACCGATTTCTAGCTCCTACGAGCAGTACTTC

d_call: NA
v_call: TRBV14
j_call: TRBJ2-1
clone_size: NA
cdr3_aa: CASSQEPTGQLNEQFF
cdr3_nt: TGTGCCAGCAGCCAAGAACCGACGGGTCAGCTAAATGAGCAGTTCTTC

d_call: TRBD1
v_call: TRBV13
j_call: TRBJ2-7
clone_size: NA
cdr3_aa: CASSLGGDRDDEQYF
cdr3_nt: TGTGCCAGCAGCTTAGGCGGGGACAGGGATGACGAGCAGTACTTC

d_call: NA
v_call: TRBV18
j_call: TRBJ2-3
clone_size: NA
cdr3_aa: CASSPLRALDTDTQYF
cdr3_nt: TGTGCCAGCTCACCACTCAGAGCGCTAGACACAGATACGCAGTATTTT

d_call: NA
v_call: TRBV5-1
j_call: TRBJ2-7
clone_size: NA
cdr3_aa: CASSLVAGVVSYEQYF
cdr3_nt: TGCGCCAGCAGCTTGGTGGCAGGGGTTGTCTCCTACGAGCAGTACTTC

d_call: NA
v_call: TRBV4-1
j_call: TRBJ1-5
clone_size: once
cdr3_aa: CASSQGNGIGQPQHF
cdr3_nt: TGCGCCAGCAGCCAAGGAAACGGGATCGGCCAGCCCCAGCATTTT

d_call: NA
v_call: TRBV5-1
j_call: TRBJ1-4
clone_size: NA
cdr3_aa: CASSLPSRKESTNEKLFF
cdr3_nt: TGCGCCAGCAGCTTGCCCTCGAGGAAAGAGTCAACTAATGAAAAACTGTTTTTT

d_call: TRBD1
v_call: TRBV5-8
j_call: TRBJ2-7
clone_size: NA
cdr3_aa: CASSLIPGGEQYF
cdr3_nt: TGTGCCAGCAGCTTGATCCCAGGGGGCGAGCAGTACTTC

d_call: NA
v_call: TRBV9
j_call: TRBJ2-3
clone_size: NA
cdr3_aa: CASSDPDTDTQYF
cdr3_nt: TGTGCCAGCAGCGACCCAGACACAGATACGCAGTATTTT

d_call: TRBD2
v_call: TRBV7-6
j_call: TRBJ2-5
clone_size: once
cdr3_aa: CASSKRTSGRLGQETQYF
cdr3_nt: TGTGCCAGCAGCAAGCGGACTAGCGGGAGATTAGGGCAAGAGACCCAGTACTTC

d_call: TRBD1
v_call: TRBV5-4
j_call: TRBJ1-1
clone_size: NA
cdr3_aa: CASSLGGTGGTEAFF
cdr3_nt: TGTGCCAGCAGCTTGGGAGGGACAGGGGGTACTGAAGCTTTCTTT

d_call: NA
v_call: TRBV14
j_call: TRBJ2-5
clone_size: NA
cdr3_aa: CASSQIKGPRWAQYF
cdr3_nt: TGTGCCAGCAGCCAGATAAAGGGGCCCCGATGGGCCCAGTACTTC

d_call: TRBD2
v_call: TRBV7-2
j_call: TRBJ2-5
clone_size: NA
cdr3_aa: CASKRGLGETQYF
cdr3_nt: TGTGCCAGCAAGCGGGGGCTGGGAGAGACCCAGTACTTC

d_call: TRBD2
v_call: TRBV7-3
j_call: TRBJ2-3
clone_size: NA
cdr3_aa: CASSPSGGVADTQYF
cdr3_nt: TGTGCCAGCAGCCCAAGCGGGGGGGTAGCAGATACGCAGTATTTT

d_call: NA
v_call: TRBV11-1
j_call: TRBJ2-1
clone_size: NA
cdr3_aa: CASSLRWREAYNEQFF
cdr3_nt: TGTGCCAGCAGCCTGAGGTGGCGGGAAGCCTACAATGAGCAGTTCTTC

d_call: TRBD1
v_call: TRBV6-5
j_call: TRBJ1-1
clone_size: NA
cdr3_aa: CASGTGGTEAFF
cdr3_nt: TGTGCCAGCGGGACAGGGGGCACTGAAGCTTTCTTT

d_call: NA
v_call: TRBV6-5
j_call: TRBJ2-6
clone_size: once
cdr3_aa: CASSYSETGANVLTF
cdr3_nt: TGTGCCAGCAGTTACTCGGAGACTGGGGCCAACGTCCTGACTTTC

d_call: NA
v_call: TRBV7-6
j_call: TRBJ2-5
clone_size: NA
cdr3_aa: CASSLALSRETQYF
cdr3_nt: TGTGCCAGCAGCTTAGCCCTCTCGAGGGAGACCCAGTACTTC

d_call: NA
v_call: TRBV29-1
j_call: TRBJ2-1
clone_size: NA
cdr3_aa: CSAPRPLQGYVSEQFF
cdr3_nt: TGCAGCGCTCCCCGCCCCCTTCAGGGCTACGTTTCTGAGCAGTTCTTC

d_call: NA
v_call: TRBV6-5
j_call: TRBJ2-1
clone_size: NA
cdr3_aa: CASVKRWRDGEQFF
cdr3_nt: TGTGCCAGCGTCAAACGGTGGAGGGACGGTGAGCAGTTCTTC

d_call: NA
v_call: TRBV30
j_call: TRBJ1-5
clone_size: NA
cdr3_aa: CAWSVADLSNQPQHF
cdr3_nt: TGTGCCTGGAGTGTAGCGGACCTTAGCAATCAGCCCCAGCATTTT

d_call: TRBD1
v_call: TRBV5-1
j_call: TRBJ1-5
clone_size: NA
cdr3_aa: CASRPGTENQPQHF
cdr3_nt: TGCGCCAGCAGACCCGGGACAGAAAATCAGCCCCAGCATTTT

d_call: TRBD1
v_call: TRBV4-3
j_call: TRBJ1-1
clone_size: NA
cdr3_aa: CASSQGTGDPEAFF
cdr3_nt: TGCGCCAGCAGCCAGGGGACAGGGGACCCTGAAGCTTTCTTT

d_call: NA
v_call: TRBV6-6
j_call: TRBJ2-7
clone_size: NA
cdr3_aa: CASSYKPYEQYF
cdr3_nt: TGTGCCAGCAGTTACAAGCCCTACGAGCAGTACTTC